The TCR beta chain under discussion was sequenced for a study of cytomegalovirus exposure and HLA in healthy donors. Whole-study results and caveats: In a later analysis, compared with equally common non-associated chains, HLA-associated beta chains were more expanded.

The CDR3 runs 15 residues. CDR1 GTSNPN and CDR2 SVGIG come from the germline V gene (reference sequence). V lost 1 base and J lost 4, with 16 bases in between. This PCR relied on a set of 60 Vbeta primers and 13 Jbeta primers. The method was immunoSEQ multiplex PCR; TCRdb's version includes in-frame clones alone and lacks a portion of them. The table shows roughly 160,000 clones, with approximately 85% occurring only once. With respect to this clone: The antigen is unknown.

Material: PBMCs. The clonotype originates from a man between 18 and 29 years old in good health and CMV-seropositive. The chain combines TRBV30 with TRBJ1-2, with D maybe TRBD1 (6 bases). The CDR3 nucleotides read TGTGCCTGGAGTGAACAAGCAGGGGCGATCTATGGCTACACCTTC. Translating gives CAWSEQAGAIYGYTF.